These 8 T cell receptor beta chains were sequenced from one sample in a study of metastatic and nonmetastatic thyroid tumors. Every patient underwent thyroid surgery untreated. TCRdb reanalyzed the PCR reads with MiXCR. The sample has 3,200 or so clones; about a third are singletons. Sequencing was carried out using adjacent normal tissue. The source is a female donor with papillary thyroid cancer or a benign thyroid nodule (not recorded which). Some clones in this sample may be carry-over from other donors' samples.

This clone was counted only a few times. A junction end diverges from the germline sequence, so it may reflect a read error. The same CDR3 arises from other DNA sequences in this sample as well. The chain recombines TRBV12-3 or TRBV12-4 with TRBJ1-1; D possibly corresponds to TRBD1 (5 bases). This CDR3 comprises 13 residues. The CDR3 here is CASRPDSRPEAFF. For the CDR3, the DNA is TGTGCCAGCAGACCCGACAGTCGCCCTGAAGCTTTCTTC.

The chain uses TRBV18 and TRBJ1-6; 9 bases are a match to TRBD1. From germline, CDR1 is KGHSH and CDR2 LQKENI. CDR3 length: 15 amino acids. The V and J ends lost 6 bases and 10 bases, in that order; junction bases with no gene match: 10. CDR3 sequence: CASSPGTGIGSPLHF. The CDR3 bases are TGTGCCAGCTCCCCCGGGACAGGGATCGGATCACCCCTCCACTTT.

The rearrangement links TRBV7-2 to TRBJ2-2, with TRBD1 matching 8 bases. The germline gives CDR1 SGHTA, CDR2 FQGNSA. The length of the CDR3 is 15 residues. V lost 3 bases, J lost 6 bases, and 6 bases stayed unmatched. Here the CDR3 reads CASSLSGGFAGELFF. The CDR3 DNA is TGTGCCAGCAGCTTGTCAGGGGGCTTCGCCGGGGAGCTGTTTTTT.

This clone was seen a handful of times. The chain is built from TRBV6-1 and TRBJ1-5; TRBD1 matches 9 bases. V lost 8 bases to trimming and J lost 1 base; unmatched junction nucleotides: 3. Looked up from germline, CDR1 is MNHNS and CDR2 is SASEGT. There are 14 residues in the CDR3. CDR3 in amino acids: CASVDRGSNQPQHF. The CDR3 DNA is TGTGCCAGCGTGGACAGGGGCAGCAATCAGCCCCAGCATTTT.

There are a few counts of this clone. Possible read error: a much larger clone is one base away. No conserved phenylalanine or tryptophan is present at the end of the CDR3, so a read error is the likely explanation. The genes are TRBV29-1 and TRBJ2-5; maybe TRBD2 (6 bases). Per the germline V gene, CDR1 is SQVTM and CDR2 is ANQGSEA. There are 14 residues in the CDR3. CDR3 region: CSVAGTEVKDTQYL. The CDR3 DNA reads TGCAGCGTCGCCGGGACTGAAGTAAAAGACACCCAGTACCTC.

This clone showed up just a few times. The V and J genes are TRBV6-1 and TRBJ1-2; the D gene is possibly TRBD1 (5 bases). The V gene's germline CDR1 is MNHNS and CDR2 SASEGT. The V end was cut by 6 bases, the J end by 7 bases, with 12 bases between. The CDR3 has 12 residues. The CDR3 region is CASRDGAGGYTF. DNA of the CDR3: TGTGCCAGCAGGGACGGGGCAGGTGGCTACACCTTC.

The rearrangement joins TRBV7-2 to TRBJ1-5; TRBD1 matches at 9 bases. The length of the CDR3 is 13 residues. In germline, CDR1 is SGHTA, CDR2 FQGNSA. J gave up 7 bases and V 3 bases, and 1 base lay outside the gene matches. For the CDR3, the DNA is TGTGCCAGCAGCTTGGACAGGGGACAGCCCCAGCATTTT. As protein: CASSLDRGQPQHF. Variable domain in full (rest from reference TRBV7-2 and TRBJ1-5): GAGVSQSPSNKVTEKGKDVELRCDPISGHTALYWYRQSLGQGLEFLIYFQGNSAPDKSGLPSDRFSAERTGGSVSTLTIQRTQQEDSAVYLCASSLDRGQPQHFGDGTRLSIL.

This clone has a handful of counts. This chain links TRBV12-3 or TRBV12-4 with TRBJ2-2, with 8 positions matching TRBD1. CDR3 length: 14 residues. Trimming at V came to 8 bases and at J to 7 bases, leaving 9 bases not matched to a gene. Here the CDR3 DNA reads TGTGCCAGCTACCCAGGGGGCTTTGGCGGGGAGCTGTTTTTT. Its translation: CASYPGGFGGELFF.